This is a list of T cell receptor beta chains from one sample in a study of identical twins. TCRdb itself ran the 5' RACE reads through MiXCR, one entry per CDR3 protein. The data show roughly 1.6 million distinct CDR3 sequences, about 32% seen once. Source material: cord blood. The source is a newborn girl in good health. CDR3s include the opening cysteine and the closing phenylalanine or tryptophan. The D gene is left open where the match is weak. The size of a clone is reported for some rows only, either as once, few or many, or as a class for expanded clones.

j_gene | abundance | d_gene | len | v_gene | CDR3aa | CDR3nt
TRBJ2-3 | - | TRBD2 | 16 | TRBV4-1 | CASSRTSGGAKDTQYF | TGCGCCAGCAGCCGTACTAGCGGGGGGGCCAAAGATACGCAGTATTTT
TRBJ2-2 | - | - | 17 | TRBV28 | CASSLWDPRGWTWELFF | TGTGCCAGCAGTTTATGGGATCCCCGGGGTTGGACCTGGGAGCTGTTTTTT
TRBJ1-2 | few | - | 14 | TRBV11-2 | CASSGTWANYGYTF | TGTGCCAGCAGTGGGACATGGGCTAACTATGGCTACACCTTC
TRBJ2-3 | - | TRBD2 | 15 | TRBV20-1 | CSASWGLVGTDTQYF | TGCAGTGCTAGTTGGGGACTAGTGGGCACAGATACGCAGTATTTT
TRBJ2-3 | - | TRBD2 | 16 | TRBV20-1 | CSARALAGVRTDTQYF | TGCAGTGCTAGAGCACTAGCGGGGGTCAGGACAGATACGCAGTATTTT
TRBJ1-3 | - | - | 12 | TRBV28 | CASFSPGNTIYF | TGTGCCAGCTTTTCCCCCGGAAACACCATATATTTT
TRBJ1-4 | few | - | 14 | TRBV27 | CASTSAGHNEKLFF | TGTGCCAGCACCTCGGCAGGGCATAATGAAAAACTGTTTTTT
TRBJ2-7 | few | TRBD2 | 17 | TRBV28 | CASSPILTSGGAYEQYF | TGTGCCAGCAGTCCCATCCTCACTAGCGGGGGAGCCTACGAGCAGTACTTC
TRBJ2-7 | - | TRBD1 | 15 | TRBV6-1 | CASSVTGTGAYEQYF | TGTGCCAGCAGTGTGACCGGGACAGGGGCCTACGAGCAGTACTTC
TRBJ1-1 | - | TRBD1 | 17 | TRBV18 | CASSPLGTGGYVTEAFF | TGTGCCAGCTCACCACTGGGGACAGGGGGATATGTCACTGAAGCTTTCTTT
TRBJ2-2 | few | - | 12 | TRBV20-1 | CSAGRGTGELFF | TGCAGTGCTGGCCGGGGCACCGGGGAGCTGTTTTTT
TRBJ2-3 | few | - | 15 | TRBV12-5 | CASGLGRQGTDTQYF | TGTGCTAGTGGTCTGGGACGGCAGGGAACAGATACGCAGTATTTT
TRBJ2-4 | - | - | 12 | TRBV6-1 | CASSELRDLQYF | TGTGCCAGCAGTGAACTCCGGGACCTTCAGTACTTC